The present T cell receptor beta chain was sequenced within a study of lymphopenia after photon versus proton radiotherapy. This clone showed up just once. Its antigen is still unknown. Clones were sequenced by immunoSEQ multiplex PCR, and TCRdb holds only the in-frame ones, with some missing. This table holds about 30,000 clones, about 94% found once. The CDR3 is 15 residues long. Germline CDR1 MNHNY, CDR2 SVGAGI (reference sequence). J gave up 1 base and V 6 bases, and 6 bases lay outside the gene matches. Whole-study findings and limits: After lymphocyte nadir, photon-treated repertoires showed oligoclonal expansion, especially CD8+ Temra. Larger post-nadir TCR diversity loss correlated inversely with survival in deceased patients.

The clonotype originates from a woman between 45 and 65 years old with cholangiocarcinoma. Source: peripheral blood, taken from a patient treated with photon-based radiotherapy. The chain joins TRBV6-6 to TRBJ2-1; 7 positions match TRBD1. The CDR3 nucleotides read TGTGCCAGCAGGGAGACAGGGTCATCCTACAATGAGCAGTTCTTC. This encodes CASRETGSSYNEQFF.